A single sample gave rise to the 3 T cell receptor beta chains below, sequenced in a study of cytomegalovirus exposure and HLA in healthy donors. PCR was performed using 60 Vbeta and 13 Jbeta primers. Assay used: immunoSEQ multiplex PCR; TCRdb lists only in-frame clones, some missing. The table shows over 100,000 clones, with 80% occurring only once. Sequencing was performed on PBMCs. These receptors originate from a man aged 30 to 39 in good health and CMV-seronegative.

The chain couples TRBV5-1 to TRBJ1-1; TRBD1 matches at 7 bases. The CDR3 is 18 amino acids. With V trimmed by 3 bases and J by 5 bases, 19 bases remained unmatched. CDR1 SGHRS and CDR2 YFSETQ come from the germline V gene. Here the CDR3 reads CASSSLPTGDILGTEAFF. CDR3 nucleotide sequence: TGCGCCAGCAGCTCCCTCCCAACAGGGGACATACTGGGGACTGAAGCTTTCTTT.

The J gene is TRBJ2-3, the V gene TRBV5-1, with D unresolved. V lost 1 base and J lost 0, with 12 bases in between. The CDR3 runs 16 residues. The germline gives CDR1 SGHRS, CDR2 YFSETQ. The CDR3 loop is CASSLRTASSTDTQYF. CDR3 nucleotide sequence: TGCGCCAGCAGCTTGAGAACTGCTTCTAGCACAGATACGCAGTATTTT.

This chain uses TRBV11-2 with TRBJ1-1; 9 nucleotides match TRBD1. The length of the CDR3 is 14 residues. Germline CDR1 is SGHAT and CDR2 is FQNNGV. The trim removed 5 bases at V and 5 bases at J, leaving 6 bases unmatched. The CDR3, as DNA: TGTGCCAGCAGCCACCGGGACAGGGTGACTGAAGCTTTCTTT. Amino acids: CASSHRDRVTEAFF.